This TCR beta chain was identified in a study of graft-versus-host responses after intestinal transplantation. Notes on the study in general: GvH clone levels peaked in circulation, and this peak was associated with early post-transplant HvG declines. Those patients showing graft-donor T cell macrochimerism displayed high graft-versus-host to host-versus-graft clonal ratios in allografts.

Clones were sequenced by immunoSEQ multiplex PCR, and TCRdb holds only the in-frame ones, with some missing. The sample yields approximately 60,000 clones, 75% to 90% seen once. Comments on this clone: What it binds is not known.

V gave up 6 bases and J gave up 0 bases; unmatched junction bases: 3. This CDR3 has 15 residues. The germline V gene has CDR1 MNHEY and CDR2 SVGAGI. Intraepithelial plus lamina propria lymphocytes were released by processing graft tissue. The sequenced sample was ileum tissue, obtained less than 400 days after transplant. This TCR was sampled from a human patient who received an intestinal transplant, so some T cells may come from the graft donor. The chain employs TRBV6-5 and TRBJ2-3, with TRBD2 matching over 10 bases. CDR3 in DNA: TGTGCCAGCAGCTGGACTAGCGGTAGCACAGATACGCAGTATTTT. Encoded protein: CASSWTSGSTDTQYF.